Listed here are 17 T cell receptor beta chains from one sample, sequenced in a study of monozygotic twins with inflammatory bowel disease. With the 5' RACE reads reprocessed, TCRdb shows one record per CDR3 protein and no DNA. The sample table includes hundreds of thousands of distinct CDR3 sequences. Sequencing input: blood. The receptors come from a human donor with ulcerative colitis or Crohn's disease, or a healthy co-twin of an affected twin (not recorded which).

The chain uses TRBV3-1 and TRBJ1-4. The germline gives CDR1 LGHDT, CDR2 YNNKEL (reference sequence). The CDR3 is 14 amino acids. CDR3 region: CASSFTPANEKLFF.

CDR3 residues: CASSFGGRGGTDTQYF. The chain uses TRBV27 and TRBJ2-3; TCRdb selects TRBD2, and the lack of DNA leaves this call unchecked. Germline V gene data show CDR1 as MNHEY and CDR2 as SMNVEV (reference sequence). The CDR3 totals 16 residues.

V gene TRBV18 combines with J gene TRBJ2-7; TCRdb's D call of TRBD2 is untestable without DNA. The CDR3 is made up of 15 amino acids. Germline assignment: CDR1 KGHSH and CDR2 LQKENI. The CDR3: CASSSFREGSYEQYF.

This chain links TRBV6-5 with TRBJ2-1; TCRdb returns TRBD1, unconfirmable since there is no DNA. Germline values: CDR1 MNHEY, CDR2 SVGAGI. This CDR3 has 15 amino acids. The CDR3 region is CASSYSYGRGADQFF.

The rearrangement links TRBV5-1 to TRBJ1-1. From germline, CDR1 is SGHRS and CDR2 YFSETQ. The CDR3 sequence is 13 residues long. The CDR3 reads CASRGTMNTEAFF. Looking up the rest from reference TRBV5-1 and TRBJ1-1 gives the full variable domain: KAGVTQTPRYLIKTRGQQVTLSCSPISGHRSVSWYQQTPGQGLQFLFEYFSETQRNKGNFPGRFSGRQFSNSRSEMNVSTLELGDSALYLCASRGTMNTEAFFGQGTRLTVV.

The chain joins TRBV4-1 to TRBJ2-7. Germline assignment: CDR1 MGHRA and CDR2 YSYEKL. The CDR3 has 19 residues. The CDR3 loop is CASSQVVVSGSTSSYEQYF.

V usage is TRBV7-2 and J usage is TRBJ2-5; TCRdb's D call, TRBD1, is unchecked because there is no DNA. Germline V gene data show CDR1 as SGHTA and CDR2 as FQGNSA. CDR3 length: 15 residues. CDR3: CASIIAGGQKETQYF.

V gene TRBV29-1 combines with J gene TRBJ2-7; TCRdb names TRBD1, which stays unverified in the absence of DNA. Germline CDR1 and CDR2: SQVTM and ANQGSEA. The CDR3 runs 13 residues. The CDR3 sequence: CSAEFRDNYEQYF.

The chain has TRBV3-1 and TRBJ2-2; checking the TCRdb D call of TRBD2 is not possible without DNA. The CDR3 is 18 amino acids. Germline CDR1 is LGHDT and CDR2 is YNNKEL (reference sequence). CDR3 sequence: CASSQEGWREESTGELFF.

The CDR3 sequence is CSARGTGNQPQHF. V is TRBV20-1 and J is TRBJ1-5; the TCRdb call, TRBD1, lacks DNA for checking. Germline V gene sequence: CDR1 DFQATT, CDR2 SNEGSKA (reference sequence). This CDR3 contains 13 residues.

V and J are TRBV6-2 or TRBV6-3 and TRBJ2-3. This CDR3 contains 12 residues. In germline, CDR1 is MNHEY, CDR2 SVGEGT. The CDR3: CASSYFTDTQYF.

This CDR3 reads CSARDLPASGRASTDTQYF. The genes are TRBV20-1 and TRBJ2-3; TCRdb's D gene call, TRBD2, goes unchecked for lack of DNA. The germline V gene has CDR1 DFQATT and CDR2 SNEGSKA (reference sequence). The CDR3 has 19 residues.

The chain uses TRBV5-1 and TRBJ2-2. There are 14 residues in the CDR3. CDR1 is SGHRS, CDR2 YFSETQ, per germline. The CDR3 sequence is CASSLGQITGELFF.

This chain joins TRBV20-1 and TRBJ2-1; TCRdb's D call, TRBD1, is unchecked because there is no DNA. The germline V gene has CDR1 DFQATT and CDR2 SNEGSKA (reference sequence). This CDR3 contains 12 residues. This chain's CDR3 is CSASPRGNEQFF.

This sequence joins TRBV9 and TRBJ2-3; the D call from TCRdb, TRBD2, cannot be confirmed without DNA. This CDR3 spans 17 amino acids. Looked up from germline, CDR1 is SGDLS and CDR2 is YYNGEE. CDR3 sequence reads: CASSAGGTSGFTDTQYF.

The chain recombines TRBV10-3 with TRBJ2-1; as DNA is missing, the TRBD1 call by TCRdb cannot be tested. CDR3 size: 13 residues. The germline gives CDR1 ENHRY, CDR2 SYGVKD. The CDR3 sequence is CASRQGTYNEQFF.

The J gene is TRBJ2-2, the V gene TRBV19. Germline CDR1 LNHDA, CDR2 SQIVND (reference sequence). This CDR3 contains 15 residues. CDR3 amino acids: CASSIQQMNTGELFF.